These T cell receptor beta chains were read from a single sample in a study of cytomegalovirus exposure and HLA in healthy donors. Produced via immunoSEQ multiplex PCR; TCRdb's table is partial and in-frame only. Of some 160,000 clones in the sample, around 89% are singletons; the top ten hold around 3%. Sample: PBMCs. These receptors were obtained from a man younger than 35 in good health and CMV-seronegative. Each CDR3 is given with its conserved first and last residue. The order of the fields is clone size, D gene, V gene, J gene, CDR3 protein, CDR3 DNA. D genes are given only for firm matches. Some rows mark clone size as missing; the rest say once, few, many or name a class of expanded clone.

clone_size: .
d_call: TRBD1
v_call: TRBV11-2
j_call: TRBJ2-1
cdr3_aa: CASSSRDSSYNEQFF
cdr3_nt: TGTGCCAGCAGCTCCCGGGACAGTTCCTACAATGAGCAGTTCTTC

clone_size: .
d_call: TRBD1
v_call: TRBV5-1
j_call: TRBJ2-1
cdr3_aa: CASSRGTGLHEQFF
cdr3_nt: TGCGCCAGCAGCCGTGGGACAGGGCTGCATGAGCAGTTCTTC

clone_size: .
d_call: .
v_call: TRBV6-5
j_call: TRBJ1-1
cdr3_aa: CASSFGGAGAEAFF
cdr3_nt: TGTGCCAGCAGTTTTGGAGGGGCTGGGGCTGAAGCTTTCTTT

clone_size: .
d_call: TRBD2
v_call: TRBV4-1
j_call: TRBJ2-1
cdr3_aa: CASSLTGTSGNEQFF
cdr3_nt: TGCGCCAGCAGCCTTACCGGGACTAGTGGCAATGAGCAGTTCTTC

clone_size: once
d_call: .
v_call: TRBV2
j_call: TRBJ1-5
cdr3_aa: CASSRGAPNQPQHF
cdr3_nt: TGTGCCAGCAGTCGGGGGGCCCCTAATCAGCCCCAGCATTTT

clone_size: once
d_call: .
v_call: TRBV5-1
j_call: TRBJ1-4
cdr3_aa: CASSLSGGSLGRVPTNEKLFF
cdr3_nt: TGCGCCAGCAGCTTGTCCGGGGGTTCCCTGGGACGGGTCCCAACTAATGAAAAACTGTTTTTT

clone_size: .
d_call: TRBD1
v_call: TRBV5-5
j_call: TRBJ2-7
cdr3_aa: CASSFPTGVSYEQYF
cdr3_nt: TGTGCCAGCAGCTTCCCGACAGGGGTCTCCTACGAGCAGTACTTC

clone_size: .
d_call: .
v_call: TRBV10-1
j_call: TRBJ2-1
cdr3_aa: CASSKGNSYNEQFF
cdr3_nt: TGCGCCAGCAGTAAGGGGAACTCCTACAATGAGCAGTTCTTC

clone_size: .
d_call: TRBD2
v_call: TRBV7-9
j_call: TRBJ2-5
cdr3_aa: CASSSLAGAQETQYF
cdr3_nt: TGTGCCAGCAGCTCCCTAGCGGGGGCACAAGAGACCCAGTACTTC

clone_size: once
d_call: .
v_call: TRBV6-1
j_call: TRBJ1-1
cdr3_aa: CASSQDRNTEAFF
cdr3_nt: TGTGCCAGCAGTCAAGACAGAAACACTGAAGCTTTCTTT